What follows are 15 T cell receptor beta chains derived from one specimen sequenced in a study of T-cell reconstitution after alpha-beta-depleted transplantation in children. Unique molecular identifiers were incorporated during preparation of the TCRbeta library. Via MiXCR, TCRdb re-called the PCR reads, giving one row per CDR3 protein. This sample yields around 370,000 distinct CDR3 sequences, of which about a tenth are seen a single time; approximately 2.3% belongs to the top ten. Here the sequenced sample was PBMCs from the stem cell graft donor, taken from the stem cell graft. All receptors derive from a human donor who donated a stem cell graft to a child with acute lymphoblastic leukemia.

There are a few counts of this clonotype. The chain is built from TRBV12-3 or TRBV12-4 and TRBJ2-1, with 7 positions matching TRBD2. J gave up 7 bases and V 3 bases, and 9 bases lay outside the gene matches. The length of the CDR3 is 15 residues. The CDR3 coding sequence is TGTGCCAGCAGTTTGGTGGGAGGGCCGGGGAATGAGCAGTTCTTC. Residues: CASSLVGGPGNEQFF.

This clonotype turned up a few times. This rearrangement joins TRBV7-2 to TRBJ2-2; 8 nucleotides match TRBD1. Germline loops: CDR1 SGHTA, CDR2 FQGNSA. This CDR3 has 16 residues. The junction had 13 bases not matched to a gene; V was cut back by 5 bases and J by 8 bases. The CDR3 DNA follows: TGTGCCAGCAGCCTCTTGGGCGGGACAGGTGTTGGGGAGCTGTTTTTT. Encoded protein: CASSLLGGTGVGELFF.

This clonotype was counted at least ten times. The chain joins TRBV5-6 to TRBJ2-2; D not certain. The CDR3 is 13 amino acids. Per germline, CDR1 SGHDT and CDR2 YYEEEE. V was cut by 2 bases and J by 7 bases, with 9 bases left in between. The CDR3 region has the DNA TGTGCCAGCAGCTTCATACGTGGCGGGGAGCTGTTTTTT. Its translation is CASSFIRGGELFF. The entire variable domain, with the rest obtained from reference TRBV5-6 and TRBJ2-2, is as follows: DAGVTQSPTHLIKTRGQQVTLRCSPKSGHDTVSWYQQALGQGPQFIFQYYEEEERQRGNFPDRFSGHQFPNYSSELNVNALLLGDSALYLCASSFIRGGELFFGEGSRLTVL.

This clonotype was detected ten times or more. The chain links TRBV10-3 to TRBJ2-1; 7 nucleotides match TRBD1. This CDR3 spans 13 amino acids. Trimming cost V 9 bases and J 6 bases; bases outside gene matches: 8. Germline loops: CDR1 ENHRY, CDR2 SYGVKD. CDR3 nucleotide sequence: TGTGCCATTGACGACAGGGAGAGCAATGAGCAGTTCTTC. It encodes CAIDDRESNEQFF.

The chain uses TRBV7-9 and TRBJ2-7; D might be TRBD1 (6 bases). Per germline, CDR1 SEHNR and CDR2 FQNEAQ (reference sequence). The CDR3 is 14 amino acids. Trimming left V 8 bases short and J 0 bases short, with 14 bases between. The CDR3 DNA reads TGTGCCAGCGGAAAACAGGGAACCTCCTACGAGCAGTACTTC. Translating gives CASGKQGTSYEQYF.

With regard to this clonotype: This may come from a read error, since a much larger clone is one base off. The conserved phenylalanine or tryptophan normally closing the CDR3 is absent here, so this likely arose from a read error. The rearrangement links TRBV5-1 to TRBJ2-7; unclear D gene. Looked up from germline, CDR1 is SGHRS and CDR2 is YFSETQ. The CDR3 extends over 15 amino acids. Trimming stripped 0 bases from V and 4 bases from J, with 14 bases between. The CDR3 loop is CASSLAIGSRYEQYL. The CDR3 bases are TGCGCCAGCAGCTTGGCCATAGGTTCAAGATACGAGCAGTACTTG.

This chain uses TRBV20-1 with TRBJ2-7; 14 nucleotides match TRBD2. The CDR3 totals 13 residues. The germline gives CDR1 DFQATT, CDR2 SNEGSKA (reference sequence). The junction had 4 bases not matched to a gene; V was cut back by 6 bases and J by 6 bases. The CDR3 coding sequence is TGCAGTGCACCGGGACTAGCGGGAGCCGAGCAGTACTTC. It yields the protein CSAPGLAGAEQYF.

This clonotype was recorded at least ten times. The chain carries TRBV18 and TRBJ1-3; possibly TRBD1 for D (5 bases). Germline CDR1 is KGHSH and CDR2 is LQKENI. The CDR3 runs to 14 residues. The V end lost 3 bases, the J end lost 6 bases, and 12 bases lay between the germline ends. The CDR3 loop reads CASSPDRGANTIYF. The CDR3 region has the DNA TGTGCCAGCTCACCCGACAGAGGGGCAAACACCATATATTTT. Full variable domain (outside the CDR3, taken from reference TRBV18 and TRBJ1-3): NAGVMQNPRHLVRRRGQEARLRCSPMKGHSHVYWYRQLPEEGLKFMVYLQKENIIDESGMPKERFSAEFPKEGPSILRIQQVVRGDSAAYFCASSPDRGANTIYFGEGSWLTVV.

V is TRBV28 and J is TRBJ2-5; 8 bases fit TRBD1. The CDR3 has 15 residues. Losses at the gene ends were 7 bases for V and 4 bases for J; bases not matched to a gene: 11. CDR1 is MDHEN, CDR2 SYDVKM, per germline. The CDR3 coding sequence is TGTGCCAGCAACATACAGGGGGTGCTTCGAGAGACCCAGTACTTC. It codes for CASNIQGVLRETQYF.

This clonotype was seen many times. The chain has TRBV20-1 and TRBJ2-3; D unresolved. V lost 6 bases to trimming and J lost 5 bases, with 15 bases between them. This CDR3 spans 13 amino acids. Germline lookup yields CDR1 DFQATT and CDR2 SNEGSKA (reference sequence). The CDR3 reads CSAPASPGDTQYF. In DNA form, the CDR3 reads TGCAGTGCCCCGGCCTCGCCAGGAGATACGCAGTATTTT.

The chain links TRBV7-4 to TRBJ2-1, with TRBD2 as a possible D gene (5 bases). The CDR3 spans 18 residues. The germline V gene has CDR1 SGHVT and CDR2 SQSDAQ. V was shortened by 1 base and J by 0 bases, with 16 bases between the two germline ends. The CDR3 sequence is CASSLECLARSSYNEQFF. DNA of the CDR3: TGTGCCAGCAGCTTAGAATGCCTAGCACGGAGCTCCTACAATGAGCAGTTCTTC. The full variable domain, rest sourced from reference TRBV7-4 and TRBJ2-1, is GAGVSQSPRYKVAKRGRDVALRCDSISGHVTLYWYRQTLGQGSEVLTYSQSDAQRDKSGRPSGRFSAERPERSVSTLKIQRTEQGDSAVYLCASSLECLARSSYNEQFFGPGTRLTVL.

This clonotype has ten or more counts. The CDR3 DNA sequence: TGTGCCACCAGCAGAGATCCGGGGAGCTACGAGCAGTACTTC. As protein: CATSRDPGSYEQYF. The chain recombines TRBV15 with TRBJ2-7; D perhaps matches TRBD2 (5 bases). Deletions cut 0 bases from V and 3 bases from J, with 9 bases between. Per the germline V gene, CDR1 is LNHNV and CDR2 is YYDKDF (reference sequence). CDR3 length: 14 amino acids.

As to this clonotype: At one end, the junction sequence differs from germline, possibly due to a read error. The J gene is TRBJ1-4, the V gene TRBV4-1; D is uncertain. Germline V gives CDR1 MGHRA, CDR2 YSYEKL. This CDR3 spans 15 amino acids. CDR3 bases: TGCGCCAGCAGACAAGTTATCCAAACTAATGAAAAACTGTTTTTT. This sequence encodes CASRQVIQTNEKLFF.

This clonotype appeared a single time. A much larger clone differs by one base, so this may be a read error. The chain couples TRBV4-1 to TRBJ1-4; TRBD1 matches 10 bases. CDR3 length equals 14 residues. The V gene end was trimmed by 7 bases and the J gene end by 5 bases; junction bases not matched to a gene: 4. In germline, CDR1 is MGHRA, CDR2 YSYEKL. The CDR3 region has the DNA TGCGCCAGCACCCCGGGACAGGGGAATGAAAAACTGTTTTTT. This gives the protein CASTPGQGNEKLFF.

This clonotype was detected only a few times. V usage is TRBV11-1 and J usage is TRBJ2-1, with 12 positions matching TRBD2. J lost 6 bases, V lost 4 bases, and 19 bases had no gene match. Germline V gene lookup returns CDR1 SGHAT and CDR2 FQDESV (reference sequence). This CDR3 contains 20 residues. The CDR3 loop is CASSSSGYRVTSGSSNEQFF. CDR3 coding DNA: TGTGCCAGCAGCTCTAGTGGTTATCGGGTGACTAGCGGGAGTAGCAATGAGCAGTTCTTC.